These T cell receptor beta chains were read from a single sample in a study of T cell repertoires in ileal Crohn's disease. The protocol was immunoSEQ multiplex PCR, while the TCRdb copy is restricted to in-frame clones and leaves out a portion. The sample has 15,000 to 20,000 clones, just over 70% seen once. Sequencing input: ileal tissue. The receptors come from an adult with Crohn's disease. Both conserved end residues are part of each CDR3. Fields, in order: D gene, clone size, J gene, V gene, CDR3 protein, CDR3 DNA. The D gene is left open where the match is weak. For some rows the clone size is stated as once, few or many, or as a class when expanded; others skip it.

>NA|NA|TRBJ1-2|TRBV18
CASSLLDINLYGYTF
TGTGCCAGCTCACTTCTGGACATCAACCTCTATGGCTACACCTTC
>TRBD1|NA|TRBJ1-1|TRBV5-1
CASSLGDRVAAFF
TGCGCCAGCAGCTTGGGCGACAGGGTAGCAGCTTTCTTT
>NA|NA|TRBJ2-1|TRBV2
CAGARGEINEQFF
TGTGCCGGAGCCAGGGGAGAAATCAATGAGCAGTTCTTC
>TRBD1|NA|TRBJ2-7|TRBV27
CASSPGQGYEQYF
TGTGCCAGCAGTCCTGGACAGGGCTACGAGCAGTACTTC
>TRBD1|few|TRBJ2-7|TRBV7-9
CASSQDSGTGGYEQYF
TGTGCCAGCAGCCAAGACTCCGGGACAGGGGGCTACGAGCAGTACTTC
>TRBD1|NA|TRBJ1-2|TRBV6-5
CASSYSTGNYGYTF
TGTGCCAGCAGTTACTCGACAGGGAACTATGGCTACACCTTC
>TRBD1|NA|TRBJ1-6|TRBV4-1
CASSQDPWGTDNSPLHF
TGCGCCAGCAGCCAAGATCCTTGGGGGACAGACAATTCACCCCTCCACTTT
>NA|NA|TRBJ2-5|TRBV5-1
CASSLVPGIQETQYF
TGCGCCAGCAGCTTGGTCCCGGGAATCCAGGAGACCCAGTACTTC
>TRBD1|NA|TRBJ2-5|TRBV7-7
CASSWTGKGETQYF
TGTGCCAGCAGCTGGACAGGGAAGGGGGAGACCCAGTACTTC
>TRBD1|NA|TRBJ2-7|TRBV5-1
CASSLDGQGNYEQYF
TGCGCCAGCAGCCTGGATGGACAGGGAAACTACGAGCAGTACTTC
>NA|NA|TRBJ1-2|TRBV6-7
CASRTDYGYTF
TGTGCCAGCAGGACTGACTATGGCTACACCTTC
>NA|few|TRBJ1-2|TRBV5-6
CASSLVTGHPSNYGYTF
TGTGCCAGCAGCTTGGTTACAGGACACCCGTCTAACTATGGCTACACCTTC
>TRBD1|few|TRBJ2-7|TRBV10-1
CASSGGQGDEQYF
TGCGCCAGCAGTGGTGGACAGGGCGACGAGCAGTACTTC
>TRBD1|NA|TRBJ2-1|TRBV7-9
CASMPGQGNYNEQFF
TGTGCCAGCATGCCGGGACAGGGGAACTACAATGAGCAGTTCTTC
>NA|NA|TRBJ1-5|TRBV28
CASSLPSDRPQHF
TGTGCCAGCAGTTTACCCTCCGATAGGCCCCAGCATTTT
>NA|NA|TRBJ2-7|TRBV5-6
CASSLVPGSYEQYF
TGTGCCAGCAGCTTGGTCCCAGGCTCCTACGAGCAGTACTTC
>NA|few|TRBJ1-6|TRBV7-6
CASSSTGYNSPLHF
TGTGCCAGCAGCAGTACAGGGTATAATTCACCCCTCCACTTT
>NA|NA|TRBJ2-7|TRBV7-9
CASSLANQRAKRGEQYF
TGTGCCAGCAGCTTAGCTAATCAACGGGCCAAAAGGGGCGAGCAGTACTTC
>TRBD2|NA|TRBJ2-5|TRBV11-2
CASSRGTSAQETQYF
TGTGCCAGCAGCCGCGGGACTAGCGCCCAAGAGACCCAGTACTTC
>TRBD1|NA|TRBJ2-7|TRBV28
CASSFWDRPYEQYF
TGTGCCAGCAGTTTCTGGGACAGGCCCTACGAGCAGTACTTC
>TRBD2|NA|TRBJ2-1|TRBV27
CASSLSSTLYALAGGVNEQFF
TGTGCCAGCAGTCTCAGTTCTACCCTATACGCCCTAGCGGGAGGGGTAAATGAGCAGTTCTTC
>TRBD2|NA|TRBJ2-2|TRBV6-4
CASSEGRETGELFF
TGTGCCAGCAGCGAGGGGAGGGAAACCGGGGAGCTGTTTTTT
>TRBD1|NA|TRBJ2-2|TRBV6-1
CASSEETGGAGELFF
TGTGCCAGCAGTGAAGAGACAGGGGGCGCCGGGGAGCTGTTTTTT
>TRBD1|NA|TRBJ2-7|TRBV6-1
CASSEGTGEPYEQYF
TGTGCCAGCAGTGAAGGTACAGGGGAACCCTACGAGCAGTACTTC
>NA|NA|TRBJ1-1|TRBV10-3
CATHDMTGQQAFF
TGTGCCACACATGACATGACAGGACAACAAGCTTTCTTT
>TRBD1|few|TRBJ1-4|TRBV5-6
CASSLWRGQTNEKLFF
TGTGCCAGCAGCTTGTGGAGGGGGCAGACTAATGAAAAACTGTTTTTT
>NA|NA|TRBJ2-7|TRBV11-3
CASSLVPEVYEQYF
TGTGCCAGCAGCTTAGTACCAGAAGTCTACGAGCAGTACTTC
>NA|NA|TRBJ2-7|TRBV5-5
CASSLVLQGYYEQYF
TGTGCCAGCAGCTTGGTACTCCAGGGGTACTACGAGCAGTACTTC
>NA|few|TRBJ2-1|TRBV28
CASSLLRYNEQFF
TGTGCCAGCAGTTTATTGCGTTACAATGAGCAGTTCTTC
>TRBD1|NA|TRBJ1-4|TRBV5-1
CASSSGQGINEKLFF
TGCGCCAGCAGCTCCGGACAGGGGATAAATGAAAAACTGTTTTTT